This TCR beta chain was captured in a study of immune evolution from preneoplasia to lung adenocarcinoma. Patients had resection in Japan or China between 2014 and 2017. H&E slides confirmed each diagnosis, reviewed by two pathologists independently. General study points: From normal lung to invasive adenocarcinoma, top clone frequencies appeared to decrease.

The germline CDR1 and CDR2 sequences are KGHSH and LQKENI. The CDR3 length is 16 residues. The junction had 9 bases not matched to a gene; V was cut back by 3 bases and J by 2 bases. Only a few counts were recorded for this clone. Its antigen is not known. Assay: immunoSEQ multiplex PCR; the TCRdb copy retains only in-frame clones and omits some. Among a few thousand clones listed, 50% were seen once. The chain is built from TRBV18 and TRBJ1-1, with 7 bases fitting TRBD1. Sequencing was done on a sample of FFPE normal lung tissue adjacent to the tumor. The TCR was taken from a person between 50 and 60 years old with lung adenocarcinoma. CDR3 sequence (DNA): TGTGCCAGCTCACCGCCATCGACAGGGAGTAACACTGAAGCTTTCTTT. Its protein product is CASSPPSTGSNTEAFF. Combining the CDR3 with reference TRBV18 and TRBJ1-1 gives the whole variable domain NAGVMQNPRHLVRRRGQEARLRCSPMKGHSHVYWYRQLPEEGLKFMVYLQKENIIDESGMPKERFSAEFPKEGPSILRIQQVVRGDSAAYFCASSPPSTGSNTEAFFGQGTRLTVV.